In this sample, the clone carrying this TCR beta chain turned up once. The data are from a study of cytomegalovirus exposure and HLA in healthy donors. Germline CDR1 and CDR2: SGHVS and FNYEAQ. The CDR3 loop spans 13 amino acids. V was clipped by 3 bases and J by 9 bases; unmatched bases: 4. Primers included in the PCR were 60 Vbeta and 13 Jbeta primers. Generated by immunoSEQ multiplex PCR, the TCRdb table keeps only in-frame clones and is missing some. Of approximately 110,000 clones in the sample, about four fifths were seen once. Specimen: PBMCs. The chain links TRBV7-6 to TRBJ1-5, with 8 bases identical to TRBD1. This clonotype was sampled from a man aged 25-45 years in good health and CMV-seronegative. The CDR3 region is CASSFTGGVPQHF. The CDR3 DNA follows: TGTGCCAGCAGCTTTACAGGGGGGGTGCCCCAGCATTTT.